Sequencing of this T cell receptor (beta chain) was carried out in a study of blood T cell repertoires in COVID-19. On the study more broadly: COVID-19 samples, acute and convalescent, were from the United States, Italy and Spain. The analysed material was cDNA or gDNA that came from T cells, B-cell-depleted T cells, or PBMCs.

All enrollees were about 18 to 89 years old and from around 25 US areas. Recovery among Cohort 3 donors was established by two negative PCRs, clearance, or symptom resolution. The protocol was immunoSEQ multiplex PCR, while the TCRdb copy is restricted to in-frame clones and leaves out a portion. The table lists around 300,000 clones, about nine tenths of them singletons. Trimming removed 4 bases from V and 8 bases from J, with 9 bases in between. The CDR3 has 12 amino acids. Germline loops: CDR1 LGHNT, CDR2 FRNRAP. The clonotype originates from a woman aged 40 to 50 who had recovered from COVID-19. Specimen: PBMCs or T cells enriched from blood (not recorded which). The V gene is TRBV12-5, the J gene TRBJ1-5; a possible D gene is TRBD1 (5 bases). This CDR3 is CASGSTDKPQHF. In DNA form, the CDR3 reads TGTGCTAGTGGTTCGACAGATAAGCCCCAGCATTTT.